The present T cell receptor (beta chain) was sequenced within a study of T cell responses to AZD1222 COVID-19 vaccine. Second doses that came at about 4 or about 12 weeks were put together. Trimming took 2 bases from V and 2 from J, leaving 6 bases between them. The length of the CDR3 is 14 residues. Germline V CDR1 and CDR2: MNHEY, SVGAGI. Profiling relied on immunoSEQ multiplex PCR, and the TCRdb table lists in-frame clones only, not all of them. The sample has under 200,000 clones; around 88% are singletons. This TCR was recovered from an adult who received the AZD1222 COVID-19 vaccine. The V and J genes are TRBV6-5 and TRBJ1-4, with D perhaps matching TRBD1 (5 bases). The specimen comprised peripheral blood, sampled 28 days after the second AZD1222 dose. As DNA, the CDR3 is TGTGCCAGCAGTTACGGGGGGACTAATGAAAAACTGTTTTTT. Its translation is CASSYGGTNEKLFF.